One and the same sample provided the 2 T cell receptor beta chains below, sequenced in a study of T-cell memory formation after mild COVID-19. In TCRdb, the 5' RACE reads were re-called with MiXCR into one record per CDR3 protein. The table records roughly 450,000 distinct CDR3 sequences, around a sixth of them present only once. Specimen: PBMCs or a T cell subset sorted from them (not recorded which). These receptors all come from an adult woman who had mild COVID-19 (a few samples of this study predate the infection). Cell type and time point are not known.

This clonotype was counted a few times. The V and J genes are TRBV7-9 and TRBJ2-3; D is possibly TRBD1 (6 bases). The CDR3 is 16 amino acids. The germline V gene has CDR1 SEHNR and CDR2 FQNEAQ (reference sequence). The V and J ends lost 4 bases and 1 base respectively, with 15 bases between them. CDR3: CASSSGQLPRTDTQYF. DNA for the CDR3: TGTGCCAGCAGCTCCGGACAGCTACCACGCACAGATACGCAGTATTTT.

This clonotype was seen more than once but under ten times. This rearrangement joins TRBV7-9 to TRBJ2-1, with 8 bases lining up with TRBD2. CDR3 length: 16 residues. In germline, CDR1 is SEHNR, CDR2 FQNEAQ (reference sequence). The junction had 11 bases not matched to a gene; V was cut back by 3 bases and J by 7 bases. For the CDR3, the DNA is TGTGCCAGCAGCTTCCTTCCTACGGGAGGGCCGAATGAGCAGTTCTTC. It translates to CASSFLPTGGPNEQFF.